These T cell receptor beta chains were read from a single sample in a study of post-analysis software for immune sequencing data. One entry per CDR3 protein results from TCRdb running MiXCR on the PCR reads. The sample records roughly 150,000 distinct CDR3 sequences, around 36% being singletons. Specimen: blood, collected after autologous hematopoietic stem cell transplantation. Receptors were obtained from a girl aged 10 to 17 with multiple sclerosis. CDR3s include the opening cysteine and the closing phenylalanine or tryptophan. The D gene is left open where the match is weak. The listing skips clone size in some rows; elsewhere it reads once, few, many or a size class.

TRBV29-1	TRBD2	TRBJ2-1	NA	CSVEGLAGVAYNEQFF	TGCAGCGTTGAAGGGCTAGCGGGAGTCGCCTACAATGAGCAGTTCTTC
TRBV12-3/TRBV12-4	NA	TRBJ1-1	many	CASSPQGDTEAFF	TGTGCCAGCAGTCCTCAGGGAGACACTGAAGCTTTCTTT
TRBV28	TRBD1	TRBJ1-5	NA	CASSEDRVVYRPQHF	TGTGCCAGCAGCGAGGACAGGGTGGTCTATCGGCCCCAGCATTTT
TRBV14	NA	TRBJ2-5	NA	CASSQEGIPGETQYF	TGTGCCAGCAGCCAAGAGGGCATCCCGGGGGAGACCCAGTACTTC
TRBV2	NA	TRBJ1-5	few	CASRTVNQPQHF	TGTGCCAGCAGGACAGTCAATCAGCCCCAGCATTTT
TRBV5-1	NA	TRBJ2-7	NA	CASSLSLDYEQYF	TGCGCCAGCAGCTTAAGCTTAGACTACGAGCAGTACTTC
TRBV20-1	NA	TRBJ2-7	few	CSVRRSGHYEQYF	TGCAGTGTCAGGAGATCGGGGCACTACGAGCAGTACTTC
TRBV18	TRBD2	TRBJ2-1	NA	CASSLRGSGPRDEQFF	TGTGCCAGCTCCCTGAGGGGTAGCGGGCCCCGGGATGAGCAGTTCTTC
TRBV2	TRBD2	TRBJ2-1	few	CASKAGTTENEQFF	TGTGCCAGCAAAGCGGGAACTACGGAGAATGAGCAGTTCTTC
TRBV5-5	TRBD2	TRBJ2-1	few	CASSFSRGLAGGYNEQFF	TGTGCCAGCAGCTTTTCTAGGGGACTAGCGGGAGGATACAATGAGCAGTTCTTC
TRBV6-6	NA	TRBJ2-7	many	CASSHEGYEQYF	TGTGCCAGCAGTCACGAGGGCTACGAGCAGTACTTC
TRBV6-2/TRBV6-3	TRBD2	TRBJ2-7	few	CATISVAGAPREQYF	TGTGCCACCATCTCCGTAGCGGGAGCTCCGAGGGAGCAGTACTTC
TRBV5-1	TRBD2	TRBJ2-1	NA	CASSLLGTSGRRNEQFF	TGCGCCAGCAGCTTGCTCGGGACTAGCGGGAGACGCAATGAGCAGTTCTTC
TRBV27	TRBD1	TRBJ2-3	NA	CASSLTGGRRDTQYF	TGTGCCAGCAGTTTAACAGGGGGCCGGAGAGATACGCAGTATTTT
TRBV7-8	NA	TRBJ1-2	once	CASSQGGGGGPYGYTF	TGTGCCAGCAGCCAAGGGGGAGGTGGGGGCCCGTATGGCTACACCTTC
TRBV20-1	NA	TRBJ2-3	few	CSAKKGTDTQYF	TGCAGTGCAAAGAAGGGCACAGATACGCAGTATTTT
TRBV20-1	TRBD2	TRBJ2-5	NA	CSARDHASGGQTQYF	TGCAGTGCTAGAGATCATGCTAGCGGGGGGCAGACCCAGTACTTC
TRBV3-1	NA	TRBJ2-1	NA	CASSQGDGAYNEQFF	TGTGCCAGCAGCCAGGGGGATGGGGCCTACAATGAGCAGTTCTTC
TRBV11-3	NA	TRBJ2-1	many	CASSLYETGYNEQFF	TGTGCCAGCAGCTTATATGAGACAGGTTACAATGAGCAGTTCTTC
TRBV27	TRBD1	TRBJ2-7	NA	CASSLRDSFYKQYF	TGTGCCAGCAGTTTACGGGACAGCTTCTACAAGCAGTACTTC
TRBV20-1	NA	TRBJ1-5	many	CSASRGGGNQPQHF	TGCAGTGCTAGTAGGGGTGGGGGCAATCAGCCCCAGCATTTT
TRBV3-1	NA	TRBJ2-1	NA	CASSLGQSSYNEQFF	TGTGCCAGCAGCCTTGGACAGAGCTCCTACAATGAGCAGTTCTTC
TRBV27	NA	TRBJ2-7	NA	CASSPYRDTYEQYF	TGTGCCAGCAGTCCGTACAGGGATACCTACGAGCAGTACTTC
TRBV3-1	NA	TRBJ1-1	NA	CASTRQMNTEAFF	TGTGCCAGCACCAGACAGATGAACACTGAAGCTTTCTTT
TRBV13	NA	TRBJ1-4	NA	CASSFQGNEKLFF	TGTGCCAGCAGCTTCCAGGGTAATGAAAAACTGTTTTTT
TRBV24-1	NA	TRBJ1-1	few	CATSDAGGRAEAFF	TGTGCCACCAGTGATGCAGGCGGGAGGGCTGAAGCTTTCTTT
TRBV20-1	TRBD1	TRBJ2-7	few	CSASGDRDPYEQYF	TGCAGTGCTAGCGGGGACAGGGACCCCTACGAGCAGTACTTC
TRBV20-1	TRBD2	TRBJ2-3	NA	CSASPGLAPPDTQYF	TGCAGTGCTAGTCCGGGACTAGCGCCCCCGGATACGCAGTATTTT
TRBV6-6	NA	TRBJ1-4	NA	CASSYSTRGPRKLFF	TGTGCCAGCAGTTACTCGACCAGGGGTCCACGAAAACTGTTTTTT
TRBV7-2	NA	TRBJ2-3	NA	CASSQAGPTDTQYF	TGTGCCAGCAGCCAAGCCGGGCCCACAGATACGCAGTATTTT
TRBV7-6	NA	TRBJ1-1	few	CASSFGAGPRLNTEAFF	TGTGCCAGCAGCTTTGGGGCAGGCCCGAGATTGAACACTGAAGCTTTCTTT
TRBV28	NA	TRBJ2-7	NA	CASSPPGSSLSYEQYF	TGTGCCAGCAGTCCCCCCGGGTCTTCCCTTTCATACGAGCAGTACTTC
TRBV29-1	NA	TRBJ2-5	NA	CSVEEETQYF	TGCAGCGTTGAAGAGGAGACCCAGTACTTC
TRBV7-9	NA	TRBJ2-7	NA	CASSLPESRYEQYF	TGTGCCAGCAGCTTACCTGAGAGTCGCTACGAGCAGTACTTC
TRBV6-1	TRBD2	TRBJ2-1	NA	CASSTPGTSGGPTSSYNEQFF	TGTGCCAGCAGTACACCCGGGACTAGCGGGGGTCCGACCAGCTCCTACAATGAGCAGTTCTTC
TRBV7-9	TRBD2	TRBJ2-7	many	CASSLRERSYEQYF	TGTGCCAGCAGCTTGCGGGAGAGGTCCTACGAGCAGTACTTC
TRBV20-1	NA	TRBJ2-3	many	CSARVRVSGSMQYF	TGCAGTGCTAGAGTTCGGGTGAGCGGCAGTATGCAGTATTTT
TRBV9	NA	TRBJ2-1	once	CASSPWTDRGEQFF	TGTGCCAGCAGCCCATGGACAGATAGAGGGGAGCAGTTCTTC
TRBV4-1	NA	TRBJ2-3	few	CASAPGVLTDTQYF	TGCGCCAGCGCCCCAGGGGTTCTCACAGATACGCAGTATTTT
TRBV20-1	NA	TRBJ1-2	NA	CSVGSNYGYTF	TGCAGTGTGGGGTCTAACTATGGCTACACCTTC
TRBV5-5	TRBD1	TRBJ2-4	NA	CASSSTGHKNIQYF	TGTGCCAGCAGCTCGACAGGGCACAAAAACATTCAGTACTTC
TRBV27	TRBD1	TRBJ2-7	NA	CASRSNRGMDEQYF	TGTGCCAGCAGATCTAACAGGGGTATGGACGAGCAGTACTTC
TRBV6-2/TRBV6-3	TRBD2	TRBJ2-1	NA	CASSRLAVTYNEQFF	TGTGCCAGCAGTCGGCTAGCGGTAACCTACAATGAGCAGTTCTTC
TRBV20-1	TRBD1	TRBJ1-4	few	CSAQGANEKLFF	TGCAGTGCCCAGGGGGCGAATGAAAAACTGTTTTTT
TRBV7-8	NA	TRBJ2-1	few	CASSLDTGATNEQFF	TGTGCCAGCAGCTTAGATACGGGAGCAACAAATGAGCAGTTCTTC
TRBV3-1	TRBD2	TRBJ2-7	NA	CASSRPLGTRAYEQYF	TGTGCCAGCAGCCGCCCTTTAGGGACTAGGGCCTACGAGCAGTACTTC
TRBV6-5	TRBD2	TRBJ2-5	NA	CASSYSTSGKETQYF	TGTGCCAGCAGTTACTCGACTAGCGGAAAAGAGACCCAGTACTTC
TRBV4-1	NA	TRBJ1-1	NA	CASSQAGQRMSTEAFF	TGCGCCAGCAGCCAAGCGGGGCAACGGATGAGCACTGAAGCTTTCTTT
TRBV12-3/TRBV12-4	TRBD2	TRBJ2-1	few	CASSSLAGGLGEQFF	TGTGCCAGCAGTTCGTTAGCGGGAGGGTTAGGTGAGCAGTTCTTC
TRBV12-3/TRBV12-4	NA	TRBJ2-2	NA	CASRPNLGGAGNTGELFF	TGTGCCAGTCGTCCCAACTTAGGAGGGGCAGGGAACACCGGGGAGCTGTTTTTT
TRBV28	NA	TRBJ2-7	many	CASSVIQGISYEQYF	TGTGCCAGCAGTGTAATTCAGGGAATAAGCTACGAGCAGTACTTC
TRBV11-2	NA	TRBJ2-1	NA	CASSGLGAEQFF	TGTGCCAGCAGCGGGCTGGGGGCTGAGCAGTTCTTC
TRBV7-9	NA	TRBJ1-1	NA	CASSPQATITEAFF	TGTGCCAGCAGCCCCCAGGCTACGATCACTGAAGCTTTCTTT
TRBV7-9	NA	TRBJ2-5	NA	CASSPGTYQYF	TGTGCCAGCAGCCCCGGGACGTACCAGTACTTC